The 10 T cell receptor beta chains presented below share a single source sample, sequenced in a study of cytomegalovirus exposure and HLA in healthy donors. PCR involved 60 Vbeta and 13 Jbeta primers. Here immunoSEQ multiplex PCR was the method, and the copy in TCRdb shows in-frame clones only, minus some. The table records approximately 100,000 clones, approximately 77% of them present only once. Material for sequencing was PBMCs. Receptors originate from a male donor in good health and CMV-seropositive.

This clone was observed a few times. V usage is TRBV2 and J usage is TRBJ1-2; possible D gene TRBD1, 6 bases. Trimming removed 5 bases at V and 6 bases at J, with 13 bases between. Germline CDR1 and CDR2: SNHLY and FYNNEI. The CDR3 is 13 amino acids. CDR3 coding DNA: TGTGCCAGCAGTCTCCGGGACAACCATGGCTACACCTTC. This gives the protein CASSLRDNHGYTF.

The genes are TRBV7-2 and TRBJ1-2, with D unclear. Germline CDR1 SGHTA, CDR2 FQGNSA. The CDR3 totals 14 residues. Trimming shortened V by 5 bases and J by 1 base, and 11 bases separated the two germline ends. The CDR3 protein is CASSPYASNYGYTF. The CDR3 nucleotides are TGTGCCAGCAGCCCATATGCCAGTAACTATGGCTACACCTTC.

The rearrangement links TRBV6-4 to TRBJ2-6, with 10 bases identical to TRBD1. This CDR3 is built from 15 residues. From germline, CDR1 is MRHNA and CDR2 SNTAGT. J gave up 4 bases and V 8 bases, and 5 bases lay outside the gene matches. The CDR3 nucleotides read TGTGCCAGCTCTATGGGACAGGGGGGGGCCAACGTCCTGACTTTC. Translation: CASSMGQGGANVLTF.

V gene TRBV19 combines with J gene TRBJ2-1; 13 bases are shared with TRBD2. The CDR3 runs 16 residues. Losses at the gene ends were 7 bases for V and 13 bases for J; bases not matched to a gene: 16. Germline CDR1 is LNHDA and CDR2 is SQIVND (reference sequence). CDR3 protein: CASTLRGTSGAHPQFF. CDR3 nucleotides: TGTGCCAGTACCCTTCGTGGGACTAGCGGGGCTCACCCCCAGTTCTTC.

This chain uses TRBV2 with TRBJ2-5, with 8 bases aligning to TRBD2. Germline CDR1 reads SNHLY; CDR2 reads FYNNEI. The CDR3 spans 15 residues. Trimming at V came to 5 bases and at J to 5 bases, leaving 10 bases not matched to a gene. In nucleotides, the CDR3 is TGTGCCAGCAGTCTTAGCGGGACCACCGGGGAGACCCAGTACTTC. Its translation is CASSLSGTTGETQYF.

The rearrangement uses TRBV14 and TRBJ2-2, with a weak D call TRBD1 (7 bases). The CDR3 length is 16 residues. V was cut by 4 bases and J by 2 bases, with 14 bases left in between. Germline CDR1 reads SGHDN; CDR2 reads FVKESK. CDR3 residues: CASSLGGTANTGELFF. CDR3 sequence (DNA): TGTGCCAGCAGCCTCGGAGGGACAGCTAACACCGGGGAGCTGTTTTTT.

This clone has only a few counts. V is TRBV10-3 and J is TRBJ2-5, with D unresolved. This CDR3 region has 15 residues. V dropped 2 bases and J dropped 0 bases, with 10 bases sitting between them. Germline CDR1 is ENHRY and CDR2 is SYGVKD. The CDR3 reads CAISEPRFHQETQYF. The CDR3 region has the DNA TGTGCCATCAGTGAGCCCCGTTTTCACCAAGAGACCCAGTACTTC.

The V gene is TRBV4-2, the J gene TRBJ2-5, with 8 bases lining up with TRBD1. The junction had 8 bases not matched to a gene; V was cut back by 4 bases and J by 4 bases. The CDR3 extends over 15 amino acids. Germline loops: CDR1 LGHNA, CDR2 YNFKEQ. CDR3 loop: CASSPLGQGTETQYF. CDR3 in DNA: TGTGCCAGCAGCCCCCTAGGACAGGGCACAGAGACCCAGTACTTC.

A few counts support this clone. The rearrangement joins TRBV7-2 to TRBJ2-5; tentatively, D is TRBD1 (6 bases). CDR3 length: 12 residues. Germline CDR1 reads SGHTA; CDR2 reads FQGNSA. V dropped 5 bases and J dropped 6 bases, with 10 bases sitting between them. For the CDR3, the DNA is TGTGCCAGCAGCGCGGACAGCCAGACCCAGTACTTC. It codes for CASSADSQTQYF.

CDR3 DNA: TGTGCCAGTAAGTGGGGCACGAACACCGGGGAGCTGTTTTTT. Translated: CASKWGTNTGELFF. The chain combines TRBV19 with TRBJ2-2; possibly TRBD1 for D (5 bases). Trimming removed 7 bases at V and 0 bases at J, with 9 bases between. This CDR3 has 14 amino acids. Germline V gene sequence: CDR1 LNHDA, CDR2 SQIVND (reference sequence).